The rows below give T cell receptor beta chains drawn from one sample of a study of CD8 T cells in ankylosing spondylitis. MiXCR, applied by TCRdb to the 5' RACE reads, yields one record per CDR3 protein. The sample carries 470,000 or so distinct CDR3 sequences, 25% to 30% recorded once. Sequencing was performed on blood, either unsorted or a sorted T cell fraction (not recorded which). These receptors all come from a male donor with ankylosing spondylitis. Both conserved end residues are part of each CDR3. D genes are given only for firm matches. Clone size is not always given. Where it is, it says once, few, many or a class for expanded clones.

CDR3: CASSSQWDRGYINEQFF; DNA: TGTGCCAGCAGCTCCCAATGGGACAGGGGTTATATAAATGAGCAGTTCTTC; D: TRBD1; size: -; V: TRBV7-2; J: TRBJ2-1
CDR3: CASSLGGAPTDTQYF; DNA: TGTGCCAGCAGCTTAGGGGGCGCTCCCACAGATACGCAGTATTTT; D: -; size: -; V: TRBV7-9; J: TRBJ2-3
CDR3: CSARDLTEAFF; DNA: TGCAGTGCTAGAGACCTCACTGAAGCTTTCTTT; D: -; size: -; V: TRBV20-1; J: TRBJ1-1
CDR3: CSVEGRLSYNEQFF; DNA: TGCAGCGTTGAAGGCAGGTTATCCTACAATGAGCAGTTCTTC; D: -; size: -; V: TRBV29-1; J: TRBJ2-1
CDR3: CASITGTTDTQYF; DNA: TGTGCCAGCATTACAGGGACAACAGATACGCAGTATTTT; D: -; size: few; V: TRBV12-3/TRBV12-4; J: TRBJ2-3
CDR3: CSAREPVLDEKLFF; DNA: TGCAGTGCTAGAGAGCCCGTTTTAGACGAAAAACTGTTTTTT; D: -; size: -; V: TRBV20-1; J: TRBJ1-4
CDR3: CASSLVGSRTF; DNA: TGTGCCAGCAGTTTGGTCGGCAGCCGCACCTTC; D: -; size: -; V: TRBV12-3/TRBV12-4; J: TRBJ1-2
CDR3: CASSTEGTAIGEKLFF; DNA: TGTGCCAGTTCGACTGAGGGGACAGCAATAGGAGAAAAACTGTTTTTT; D: TRBD1; size: -; V: TRBV12-3/TRBV12-4; J: TRBJ1-4
CDR3: CASSLAGGEGKQYF; DNA: TGTGCCAGCAGCTTAGCGGGGGGTGAGGGGAAGCAGTACTTC; D: -; size: few; V: TRBV7-6; J: TRBJ2-7
CDR3: CASSFGDSVSPLHF; DNA: TGCGCCAGCAGCTTTGGAGATTCAGTCTCACCCCTCCACTTT; D: -; size: -; V: TRBV5-1; J: TRBJ1-6
CDR3: CASSEIAGAYEQYF; DNA: TGTGCCAGCAGTGAAATAGCGGGAGCCTACGAGCAGTACTTC; D: TRBD2; size: few; V: TRBV6-1; J: TRBJ2-7
CDR3: CSAPTRGGPYNEQFF; DNA: TGCAGTGCCCCCACTCGCGGGGGGCCCTACAATGAGCAGTTCTTC; D: TRBD2; size: -; V: TRBV20-1; J: TRBJ2-1
CDR3: CASSPDRGPHYEKLFF; DNA: TGTGCCAGCAGCCCCGACAGGGGCCCCCATTATGAAAAACTGTTTTTT; D: TRBD1; size: -; V: TRBV11-2; J: TRBJ1-4
CDR3: CASSWDRVSTNEKLFF; DNA: TGTGCCAGCAGCTGGGACCGGGTGTCTACTAATGAAAAACTGTTTTTT; D: -; size: -; V: TRBV5-6; J: TRBJ1-4
CDR3: CATSRRRLAGGTDTQYF; DNA: TGTGCCACCAGCAGAAGGAGACTAGCGGGAGGGACAGATACGCAGTATTTT; D: TRBD2; size: -; V: TRBV15; J: TRBJ2-3
CDR3: CASSLGLAGGLETQYF; DNA: TGTGCCAGCAGCTTAGGTCTAGCGGGAGGATTAGAGACCCAGTACTTC; D: TRBD2; size: -; V: TRBV13; J: TRBJ2-5
CDR3: CATSRGGTSYNSPLHF; DNA: TGTGCCACCAGCAGAGGCGGGACATCTTATAATTCACCCCTCCACTTT; D: -; size: -; V: TRBV15; J: TRBJ1-6
CDR3: CASSLREGYDTQYF; DNA: TGCGCCAGCAGCCTGCGGGAGGGGTATGATACGCAGTATTTT; D: TRBD2; size: -; V: TRBV4-1; J: TRBJ2-3
CDR3: CASSPSKGNSYEQYF; DNA: TGCGCCAGCAGCCCCTCTAAGGGGAACTCCTACGAGCAGTACTTC; D: -; size: many; V: TRBV5-1; J: TRBJ2-7
CDR3: CSARGQGVTEAFF; DNA: TGCAGTGCTAGAGGGCAGGGAGTCACTGAAGCTTTCTTT; D: -; size: few; V: TRBV20-1; J: TRBJ1-1
CDR3: CASSRQENTGELFF; DNA: TGCGCCAGCAGCCGACAGGAGAACACCGGGGAGCTGTTTTTT; D: -; size: -; V: TRBV5-1; J: TRBJ2-2
CDR3: CASSERGIRNQPQHF; DNA: TGTGCCAGCAGTGAGAGGGGGATAAGAAATCAGCCCCAGCATTTT; D: -; size: -; V: TRBV2; J: TRBJ1-5
CDR3: CASSFNPGARTEAFF; DNA: TGCGCCAGCAGCTTCAACCCGGGGGCACGCACTGAAGCTTTCTTT; D: -; size: few; V: TRBV5-1; J: TRBJ1-1
CDR3: CASRPLAGPTGELFF; DNA: TGTGCCAGCAGACCCCTAGCGGGACCCACCGGGGAGCTGTTTTTT; D: TRBD2; size: -; V: TRBV2; J: TRBJ2-2
CDR3: CASVGRMNTEAFF; DNA: TGTGCCAGCGTAGGACGGATGAACACTGAAGCTTTCTTT; D: -; size: few; V: TRBV6-2/TRBV6-3; J: TRBJ1-1
CDR3: CASSTRTSGRAPDTQYF; DNA: TGTGCCAGCAGCACCCGGACTAGCGGGAGGGCCCCAGATACGCAGTATTTT; D: -; size: few; V: TRBV21-1; J: TRBJ2-3
CDR3: CASSQATGKNTGELFF; DNA: TGTGCCAGCAGCCAAGCTACCGGAAAGAACACCGGGGAGCTGTTTTTT; D: -; size: -; V: TRBV4-2; J: TRBJ2-2
CDR3: CASSLGLSRSYEQYF; DNA: TGTGCCAGCAGCTTAGGACTCAGCCGTTCCTACGAGCAGTACTTC; D: -; size: -; V: TRBV7-2; J: TRBJ2-7
CDR3: CSVPPGLSTDTQYF; DNA: TGCAGCGTCCCTCCGGGACTAAGCACAGATACGCAGTATTTT; D: TRBD2; size: -; V: TRBV29-1; J: TRBJ2-3
CDR3: CASSLFGRLSSEQFF; DNA: TGCGCCAGCAGCTTGTTCGGGAGGCTCTCCAGTGAGCAGTTCTTC; D: TRBD2; size: -; V: TRBV5-1; J: TRBJ2-1
CDR3: CASGRGLNTGELFF; DNA: TGTGCCAGTGGGAGGGGCTTAAACACCGGGGAGCTGTTTTTT; D: TRBD2; size: few; V: TRBV11-2; J: TRBJ2-2
CDR3: CASSLTSGGYNEQFF; DNA: TGTGCCAGCAGCCTGACTAGCGGGGGATACAATGAGCAGTTCTTC; D: TRBD2; size: few; V: TRBV7-2; J: TRBJ2-1
CDR3: CSARPSGRDTDTQYF; DNA: TGCAGTGCTAGACCTAGCGGGAGAGACACAGATACGCAGTATTTT; D: TRBD2; size: -; V: TRBV20-1; J: TRBJ2-3
CDR3: CASSWGQYDQPQHF; DNA: TGTGCCAGCAGTTGGGGACAGTATGATCAGCCCCAGCATTTT; D: TRBD1; size: -; V: TRBV27; J: TRBJ1-5
CDR3: CASSVDRRVGELFF; DNA: TGTGCCAGCAGCGTAGATCGGCGGGTCGGGGAGCTGTTTTTT; D: -; size: -; V: TRBV9; J: TRBJ2-2
CDR3: CASMGQFSNQPQHF; DNA: TGTGCCAGCATGGGACAGTTTAGCAATCAGCCCCAGCATTTT; D: TRBD1; size: few; V: TRBV6-1; J: TRBJ1-5
CDR3: CASSLSGGVTEAFF; DNA: TGTGCCAGCAGCTTGTCAGGGGGCGTCACTGAAGCTTTCTTT; D: TRBD1; size: -; V: TRBV7-9; J: TRBJ1-1
CDR3: CASSVGQGNTEAFF; DNA: TGCGCCAGCAGCGTAGGACAGGGAAACACTGAAGCTTTCTTT; D: TRBD1; size: few; V: TRBV5-1; J: TRBJ1-1
CDR3: CSPIPEQGAGETQYF; DNA: TGCAGTCCCATCCCTGAACAGGGGGCGGGAGAGACCCAGTACTTC; D: TRBD1; size: few; V: TRBV20-1; J: TRBJ2-5
CDR3: CASSLTSGRGIYEQFF; DNA: TGTGCCAGCAGCTTGACTAGCGGGAGGGGAATATATGAGCAGTTCTTC; D: TRBD2; size: few; V: TRBV12-3/TRBV12-4; J: TRBJ2-1
CDR3: CASSKGLGGLNEQFF; DNA: TGTGCCAGCAGTAAGGGCTTAGGAGGGCTCAATGAGCAGTTCTTC; D: -; size: -; V: TRBV25-1; J: TRBJ2-1
CDR3: CASSLQAGVDEQFF; DNA: TGCGCCAGCAGCTTACAAGCGGGAGTAGATGAGCAGTTCTTC; D: TRBD2; size: -; V: TRBV5-1; J: TRBJ2-1
CDR3: CSAIQPGQGTSEQFF; DNA: TGCAGTGCTATACAGCCGGGACAGGGTACCAGTGAGCAGTTCTTC; D: TRBD1; size: -; V: TRBV20-1; J: TRBJ2-1
CDR3: CSAVAQGNGYTF; DNA: TGCAGTGCCGTAGCACAGGGTAATGGCTACACCTTC; D: -; size: -; V: TRBV20-1; J: TRBJ1-2
CDR3: CASSVTGENTEAFF; DNA: TGTGCCAGCAGCGTTACAGGGGAGAACACTGAAGCTTTCTTT; D: TRBD1; size: -; V: TRBV9; J: TRBJ1-1
CDR3: CSANSGTGSEKLFF; DNA: TGCAGCGCAAATTCCGGGACAGGGAGTGAAAAACTGTTTTTT; D: TRBD1; size: few; V: TRBV29-1; J: TRBJ1-4
CDR3: CASNPGQGDWTEAFF; DNA: TGTGCCAGCAACCCTGGACAGGGGGATTGGACTGAAGCTTTCTTT; D: TRBD1; size: -; V: TRBV2; J: TRBJ1-1
CDR3: CASSLSTYTDTQYF; DNA: TGCGCCAGCAGCTTGAGTACCTACACAGATACGCAGTATTTT; D: -; size: -; V: TRBV5-1; J: TRBJ2-3
CDR3: CSARDPASADTQYF; DNA: TGCAGTGCTAGAGATCCAGCCTCGGCAGATACGCAGTATTTT; D: -; size: -; V: TRBV20-1; J: TRBJ2-3
CDR3: CSANYRDGETQYF; DNA: TGCAGTGCAAACTACAGGGATGGGGAGACCCAGTACTTC; D: -; size: -; V: TRBV20-1; J: TRBJ2-5
CDR3: CASSSPPTRVADTQYF; DNA: TGTGCCAGCAGTTCGCCCCCGACCAGGGTTGCAGATACGCAGTATTTT; D: -; size: once; V: TRBV27; J: TRBJ2-3
CDR3: CASRPGVTIYF; DNA: TGCGCCAGCCGCCCGGGGGTCACCATATATTTT; D: -; size: -; V: TRBV10-1; J: TRBJ1-3
CDR3: CASSPLSYTDTQYF; DNA: TGTGCCAGCAGCCCCCTTTCGTACACAGATACGCAGTATTTT; D: -; size: -; V: TRBV12-3/TRBV12-4; J: TRBJ2-3
CDR3: CASSEINMGYNEQFF; DNA: TGTGCCAGCAGTGAAATTAATATGGGGTACAATGAGCAGTTCTTC; D: -; size: -; V: TRBV2; J: TRBJ2-1
CDR3: CASSLRLEKGYNEQFF; DNA: TGTGCCAGCAGCCTTAGGCTGGAAAAAGGGTACAATGAGCAGTTCTTC; D: -; size: many; V: TRBV12-3/TRBV12-4; J: TRBJ2-1